There are a few counts of the clone carrying this TCR beta chain. Antigen: not known. TCRdb re-derived calls from the reads in MiXCR, one entry per CDR3 protein. The data hold 150,000 to 200,000 distinct CDR3 sequences, with roughly 17% observed a single time. These data belong to a study of T cell repertoires in cytomegalovirus infection. Study at large: Matching HLA type, along with CMV infection, was indicated by public TCR beta signatures. Study-level points and caveats: CMV-specific TCR beta clonotypes restricted by HLA-C were the ones dominating the ex vivo response. Adding up the frequency of public TCR beta families identified people who carried CMV plus the relevant HLA.

Unmatched junction bases numbered 10, after V lost 4 bases and J lost 7 bases. The CDR3 runs 14 residues. Germline values: CDR1 SQVTM, CDR2 ANQGSEA. The V call is TRBV29-1, the J call TRBJ1-3; 7 positions agree with TRBD1. Sequencing used CD8+ T cells from PBMCs. The TCR originated in a human donor in good health (CMV status not recorded). Some clones in this sample may be carry-over from other donors' samples. The CDR3 region has the DNA TGCAGCGTTGGTGGCGGGCAGGGGGGGAACACCATATATTTT. Amino acid sequence: CSVGGGQGGNTIYF.